This section outlines one T cell receptor beta chain sequence together with its context. The sample is drawn from a study of cytomegalovirus exposure and HLA in healthy donors. It was with 60 Vbeta and 13 Jbeta primers that the PCR ran. The data were produced by immunoSEQ multiplex PCR, yet TCRdb's version contains in-frame clones alone and is incomplete. This table holds approximately 160,000 clones, about 75% found once. This CDR3 is 15 amino acids long. V lost 1 base, J lost 3 bases, and 13 bases lay in between. Germline assignment: CDR1 SGHTA and CDR2 FQGNSA. The receptor was isolated from a male donor in good health and CMV-seronegative. The chain employs TRBV7-2 and TRBJ2-7, with D tentatively TRBD2 (5 bases). The material sequenced was PBMCs. The chain's CDR3 is CASSLVAGLGYEQYF. The CDR3, as DNA: TGTGCCAGCAGCTTAGTGGCGGGTCTGGGCTACGAGCAGTACTTC. Filled out from reference TRBV7-2 and TRBJ2-7, the complete variable domain reads GAGVSQSPSNKVTEKGKDVELRCDPISGHTALYWYRQSLGQGLEFLIYFQGNSAPDKSGLPSDRFSAERTGGSVSTLTIQRTQQEDSAVYLCASSLVAGLGYEQYFGPGTRLTVT.